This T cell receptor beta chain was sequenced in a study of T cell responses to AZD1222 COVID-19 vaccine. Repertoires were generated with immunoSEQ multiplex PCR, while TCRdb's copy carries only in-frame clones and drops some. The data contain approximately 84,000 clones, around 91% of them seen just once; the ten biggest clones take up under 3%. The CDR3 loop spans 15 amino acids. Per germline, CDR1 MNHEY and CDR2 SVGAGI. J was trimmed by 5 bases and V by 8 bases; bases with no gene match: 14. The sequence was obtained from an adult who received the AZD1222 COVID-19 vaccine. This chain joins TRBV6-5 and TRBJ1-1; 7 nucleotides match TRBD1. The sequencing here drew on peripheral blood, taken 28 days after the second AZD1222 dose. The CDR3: CASWDDDRVYTEAFF. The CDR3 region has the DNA TGTGCCAGCTGGGACGATGACAGGGTGTATACTGAAGCTTTCTTT.